These 3 T cell receptor beta chains share one sample of origin, sequenced in a study of blood T cell repertoires in COVID-19 (dated by TCRdb to 2020 to 2021). Libraries were constructed by the immunoSEQ multiplex PCR assay. Not all clones reach the TCRdb copy of this immuneACCESS table, which keeps in-frame sequences only. Checked studies attribute under half of the gap to unresolved V genes and leave the rest unexplained. The sample table shows 100,000 to 150,000 clones, and 80% to 90% are seen once. Of the sample, roughly 2.2% falls within the top ten clones. Sequenced input: PBMCs or T cells enriched from blood (not recorded which). These receptors were taken from a woman between 45 and 65 years old who had recovered from COVID-19.

The chain joins TRBV5-6 to TRBJ2-7; tentatively, D is TRBD1 (7 bases). Germline CDR1 is SGHDT and CDR2 is YYEEEE. This CDR3 spans 17 amino acids. The germline V and J ends were trimmed by 5 bases and 5 bases, with 26 bases remaining between them. CDR3 DNA sequence: TGTGCCAGCAGGTCGAAACCGACAGGGCCCCCGGGAGACGAGCAGTACTTC. Translation gives CASRSKPTGPPGDEQYF.

The rearrangement joins TRBV27 to TRBJ2-1; 9 positions agree with TRBD1. There are 16 residues in the CDR3. Germline V gives CDR1 MNHEY, CDR2 SMNVEV (reference sequence). V lost 3 bases, J lost 3 bases, and 6 bases stayed unmatched. The CDR3 sequence is CASSFRGTGFYNEQFF. The CDR3 nucleotides are TGTGCCAGCAGTTTTCGAGGGACAGGGTTCTACAATGAGCAGTTCTTC.

This clone was observed a single time. This chain uses TRBV30 with TRBJ1-1, with 7 bases that match TRBD1. CDR3 length: 11 residues. J lost 7 bases, V lost 4 bases, and 3 bases had no gene match. Per the germline V gene, CDR1 is GTSNPN and CDR2 is SVGIG (reference sequence). The CDR3 nucleotides read TGTGCCTGGACGTGGACAGGTGAAGCTTTCTTT. This translates into CAWTWTGEAFF.